This section outlines one TCR beta chain sequence together with its context. Its antigen is unidentified. The data derive from a study of cytomegalovirus exposure and HLA in healthy donors. Findings and caveats of the study: An analysis that was carried out later associated approximately 17,000 TCR beta sequences with HLA alleles at 0.05 false discovery rate. In a later analysis, an Asian-associated ancestry cluster reportedly showed fewer N-insertions than the approximately 640-donor mean.

Between the trimmed V and J ends, which lost 4 bases and 7 bases, there was a span of 10 bases. This CDR3 comprises 11 residues. The V gene's germline CDR1 is GTSNPN and CDR2 SVGIG (reference sequence). The PCR ran on 60 Vbeta and 13 Jbeta primers. Clones were sequenced by immunoSEQ multiplex PCR, and TCRdb holds only the in-frame ones, with some missing. The sample holds around 200,000 clones; around 75% are singletons and the top ten take around 3%. The source of this sequence is a male donor in good health and CMV-seronegative. Source material: PBMCs. The chain employs TRBV30 and TRBJ1-2, with D possibly matching TRBD1 (5 bases). In nucleotides, the CDR3 is TGTGCCTGGACCACCGGGGGTGGCTACACCTTC. Amino acid sequence: CAWTTGGGYTF.